This T cell receptor beta chain was recovered during a study of PD-1 blockade in classical Hodgkin lymphoma. After autologous stem cell transplantation all patients relapsed, and prior brentuximab vedotin exposure differed between cohorts. Repertoires were generated with immunoSEQ multiplex PCR, while TCRdb's copy carries only in-frame clones and drops some. This table has about 72,000 clones, 90% to 95% appearing once. V shed 4 bases and J 5 bases; nucleotides not matched to a gene: 7. Germline-derived CDR1 and CDR2 are SGHRS and YFSETQ. CDR3 length: 15 residues. The sample was peripheral blood mononuclear cells (PBMCs), taken at baseline. The source of this sequence is a human donor with classical Hodgkin lymphoma. This chain links TRBV5-1 with TRBJ1-2, with 11 bases fitting TRBD1. CDR3 sequence: CASSPLGQGAYGYTF. The CDR3 DNA reads TGCGCCAGCAGCCCTCTTGGACAGGGGGCGTATGGCTACACCTTC.